What follows are 28 T cell receptor beta chains derived from one specimen sequenced in a study of response to subunit inactivated influenza vaccine. TCRdb re-called the RT-PCR reads through MiXCR, storing one row per CDR3 protein. The data contain about 800,000 distinct CDR3 sequences, 21% of them singletons. The sample was PBMCs from blood, taken less than 6 days after vaccination. The receptor set was obtained from a man aged 45-65 years who received an inactivated influenza vaccine.

This clonotype was seen ten or more times. The chain has TRBV6-5 and TRBJ2-1; 12 bases are shared with TRBD2. CDR3 size: 17 residues. J lost 2 bases, V lost 2 bases, and 4 bases had no gene match. Germline CDR1 and CDR2: MNHEY and SVGAGI. CDR3 bases: TGTGCCAGCAGTTACGGGTCTAGCGGGGGGGCCTACAATGAGCAGTTCTTC. Translated, it gives CASSYGSSGGAYNEQFF.

This clonotype was seen a few times. The J gene is TRBJ2-3, the V gene TRBV27; TRBD2 might be the D (5 bases). This CDR3 is built from 9 residues. CDR1 and CDR2 from the germline V gene are MNHEY and SMNVEV (reference sequence). The V and J ends lost 10 bases and 13 bases respectively, with 12 bases between them. The CDR3, as DNA: TGTGCCACACTAGGAGGCGAGTATTTT. Its translation: CATLGGEYF.

This chain uses TRBV20-1 with TRBJ2-3; unclear D gene. Trimming removed 2 bases at V and 3 bases at J, with 6 bases between. The CDR3 runs to 12 residues. Per germline, CDR1 DFQATT and CDR2 SNEGSKA (reference sequence). The CDR3 bases are TGCAGTGCTAGAAGTAGGACAGATACGCAGTATTTT. Translated: CSARSRTDTQYF.

In this sample, this clonotype turned up many times. The V and J genes are TRBV10-2 and TRBJ2-2; possibly TRBD2 for D (5 bases). This CDR3 contains 14 residues. Trimming removed 6 bases at V and 7 bases at J, with 15 bases between. Looked up from germline, CDR1 is WSHSY and CDR2 is SAAADI. This CDR3 is CASRNSLVYGELFF. CDR3 DNA sequence: TGCGCCAGCAGGAACTCACTAGTATACGGGGAGCTGTTTTTT.

The chain has TRBV20-1 and TRBJ1-2; TRBD1 agrees at 9 bases. Germline loops: CDR1 DFQATT, CDR2 SNEGSKA (reference sequence). The CDR3 contains 16 residues. V dropped 6 bases and J dropped 3; count of bases not matched to a gene: 14. The CDR3 DNA reads as TGCAGTGCCAGAAACCCGGGACAGGGTCATCACTATGGCTACACCTTC. Translated, it gives CSARNPGQGHHYGYTF.

This clonotype was seen a few times. The chain carries TRBV5-5 and TRBJ2-5; TRBD1 is a possible D gene (5 bases). The CDR3 is 16 residues long. Trimming took 3 bases from V and 4 from J, leaving 19 bases between them. CDR1 SGHKS and CDR2 YYEKEE come from the germline V gene (reference sequence). The CDR3 sequence is CASSSAILGPIETQYF. DNA of the CDR3: TGTGCCAGCAGCTCGGCGATATTGGGGCCGATAGAGACCCAGTACTTC.

This clonotype was detected only a few times. The chain uses TRBV27 and TRBJ2-5; TRBD2 matches 7 bases. CDR3 length: 16 residues. V was clipped by 3 bases and J by 2 bases; unmatched bases: 9. Germline V gene data show CDR1 as MNHEY and CDR2 as SMNVEV (reference sequence). The CDR3 here is CASSFKAGRGQETQYF. CDR3 nucleotide sequence: TGTGCCAGCAGTTTTAAGGCAGGGAGGGGACAAGAGACCCAGTACTTC.

The rearrangement links TRBV10-3 to TRBJ2-7; 7 nucleotides match TRBD2. V shed 10 bases, J shed 2 bases, and the junction held 5 bases outside the gene matches. The CDR3 length is 12 residues. Germline loops: CDR1 ENHRY, CDR2 SYGVKD. The CDR3 is CARGGDPYEQYF. The CDR3 DNA reads as TGTGCCAGGGGGGGGGACCCCTACGAGCAGTACTTC.

There are a few counts of this clonotype. The chain joins TRBV7-2 to TRBJ2-7, with TRBD2 as a possible D gene (6 bases). The CDR3 length is 11 residues. With 5 bases removed from V and 5 bases from J, the gap between germline ends came to 7 bases. Germline V CDR1 and CDR2: SGHTA, FQGNSA. CDR3 coding DNA: TGTGCCAGCAGCGGGGGGAACGAGCAGTACTTC. Amino acids: CASSGGNEQYF.

This clonotype showed up just a few times. The rearrangement joins TRBV20-1 to TRBJ2-7; 11 bases map to TRBD1. J gave up 0 bases and V 3 bases, and 1 base lay outside the gene matches. This CDR3 region has 14 residues. In germline, CDR1 is DFQATT, CDR2 SNEGSKA (reference sequence). Here the CDR3 DNA reads TGCAGTGCTAGGGACAGGGGGCACTCCTACGAGCAGTACTTC. Translating it yields CSARDRGHSYEQYF.

The chain links TRBV12-3 or TRBV12-4 to TRBJ1-5; 9 positions match TRBD1. V shed 6 bases and J 6 bases; nucleotides not matched to a gene: 6. CDR3 size: 14 residues. CDR3 bases: TGTGCCAGCAGCCGGACAGGGGACGGTCAGCCCCAGCATTTT. Its translation is CASSRTGDGQPQHF.

A few counts support this clonotype. The gene calls are TRBV4-2 and TRBJ2-3; maybe TRBD2 (6 bases). The CDR3 is 16 amino acids. Germline CDR1 reads LGHNA; CDR2 reads YNFKEQ. With 1 base removed from V and 2 bases from J, the gap between germline ends came to 13 bases. CDR3 in DNA: TGTGCCAGCAGCCAAGGATCTGGCGGGAACACAGATACGCAGTATTTT. This sequence encodes CASSQGSGGNTDTQYF.

The V gene is TRBV18, the J gene TRBJ2-3; D is unclear. Germline V gives CDR1 KGHSH, CDR2 LQKENI. Trimming took off 2 bases at V and 4 bases at J, with 7 bases between the two ends. This CDR3 has 13 amino acids. The DNA of the CDR3 is TGTGCCAGCTCACCATTTGAAGCAGATACGCAGTATTTT. This translates into CASSPFEADTQYF.

This clonotype has only a few counts. The V gene is TRBV7-9, the J gene TRBJ2-1; the D gene is possibly TRBD1 (6 bases). V was pared by 2 bases and J by 7 bases, with 12 bases between. Germline V gene data show CDR1 as SEHNR and CDR2 as FQNEAQ (reference sequence). This CDR3 region has 14 residues. The CDR3, as DNA: TGTGCCAGCAGCTTATATACAGGGTGGAATGAGCAGTTCTTC. It specifies CASSLYTGWNEQFF.

This chain uses TRBV6-2 or TRBV6-3 with TRBJ1-1; a weak D match, TRBD1 (5 bases). Germline assignment: CDR1 MNHEY and CDR2 SVGEGT. V lost 10 bases to trimming and J lost 12 bases, with 15 bases between them. The CDR3 sequence is 10 residues long. The CDR3 DNA follows: TGTGCCACCGGGGACGGTACTACTTTCTTT. This translates into CATGDGTTFF.

The V call is TRBV9, the J call TRBJ2-1; 10 bases align to TRBD2. This CDR3 has 15 residues. Germline V gene sequence: CDR1 SGDLS, CDR2 YYNGEE. V lost 0 bases, J lost 11 bases, and 8 bases stayed unmatched. DNA for the CDR3: TGTGCCAGCAGCGTAGCTACTGCTAGCGGGAGCAAGCAGTTCTTC. Its protein product is CASSVATASGSKQFF.

The chain recombines TRBV6-5 with TRBJ1-2; 8 bases agree with TRBD1. Germline V gives CDR1 MNHEY, CDR2 SVGAGI. V was clipped by 2 bases and J by 3 bases; unmatched bases: 2. This CDR3 has 14 amino acids. CDR3 in DNA: TGTGCCAGCAGTTACGCAGGGGGCGACTATGGCTACACCTTC. Protein: CASSYAGGDYGYTF.

This clonotype has only a few counts. The chain uses TRBV5-1 and TRBJ2-1; D unclear. V was trimmed by 1 base and J by 5 bases, leaving 7 bases between them. Germline CDR1 SGHRS, CDR2 YFSETQ. This CDR3 is 13 amino acids long. The DNA of the CDR3 is TGCGCCAGCAGCTTGCTGCCGGACAATGAGCAGTTCTTC. Amino acids: CASSLLPDNEQFF.

Only a few counts were recorded for this clonotype. This chain links TRBV7-2 with TRBJ1-4; 7 bases agree with TRBD1. This CDR3 comprises 14 residues. V shed 5 bases and J 4 bases; nucleotides not matched to a gene: 4. Germline CDR1 reads SGHTA; CDR2 reads FQGNSA. The CDR3 here is CASSPRGSNEKLFF. The CDR3 nucleotides read TGTGCCAGCAGCCCCAGGGGGAGTAATGAAAAACTGTTTTTT.

The rearrangement joins TRBV6-2 or TRBV6-3 to TRBJ2-1; 7 bases fit TRBD2. The length of the CDR3 is 13 residues. Germline V gene data show CDR1 as MNHEY and CDR2 as SVGEGT. The V gene end was trimmed by 8 bases and the J gene end by 6 bases; junction bases not matched to a gene: 7. The DNA of the CDR3 is TGTGCCAGCGGTAGCGGGCCTGGCAATGAGCAGTTCTTC. Its protein product is CASGSGPGNEQFF.

The rearrangement joins TRBV28 to TRBJ2-1; no clear D. V was shortened by 6 bases and J by 5 bases, with 17 bases between the two germline ends. The CDR3 is made up of 15 amino acids. Per the germline V gene, CDR1 is MDHEN and CDR2 is SYDVKM. The CDR3 sequence is CASSRRSAGNNEQFF. The CDR3 region has the DNA TGTGCCAGCAGCCGACGTTCGGCAGGCAACAATGAGCAGTTCTTC.

The rearrangement uses TRBV29-1 and TRBJ1-3, with a possible D match to TRBD1 (5 bases). Germline V lookup: CDR1 SQVTM, CDR2 ANQGSEA. V lost 7 bases and J lost 4, with 14 bases in between. The CDR3 contains 13 residues. The CDR3 coding sequence is TGCAGCGGCGCGGGGACGGCGGGAAACACCATATATTTT. Amino acids: CSGAGTAGNTIYF.

This clonotype has only a few counts. V usage is TRBV28 and J usage is TRBJ2-7; D call uncertain. Trimming removed 6 bases at V and 4 bases at J, with 10 bases between. Germline V lookup: CDR1 MDHEN, CDR2 SYDVKM. This CDR3 is built from 12 residues. CDR3: CASSYLLYEQYF. The DNA of the CDR3 is TGTGCCAGCAGCTACTTACTATACGAGCAGTACTTC. Looking up the rest from reference TRBV28 and TRBJ2-7 gives the full variable domain: DVKVTQSSRYLVKRTGEKVFLECVQDMDHENMFWYRQDPGLGLRLIYFSYDVKMKEKGDIPEGYSVSREKKERFSLILESASTNQTSMYLCASSYLLYEQYFGPGTRLTVT.

This clonotype was seen only a few times. The J gene is TRBJ2-3, the V gene TRBV7-2, with 8 nucleotides matching TRBD2. Germline V gene data show CDR1 as SGHTA and CDR2 as FQGNSA. This CDR3 is built from 15 residues. Unmatched junction bases numbered 4, after V lost 5 bases and J lost 0 bases. The CDR3, as DNA: TGTGCCAGCAGCACAGCGGGAGTAAGCACAGATACGCAGTATTTT. Its translation: CASSTAGVSTDTQYF.

This clonotype was seen many times. The V call is TRBV9, the J call TRBJ1-5; D unclear. V was shortened by 2 bases and J by 2 bases, with 8 bases between the two germline ends. Germline CDR1 is SGDLS and CDR2 is YYNGEE. CDR3 length: 14 residues. CDR3 bases: TGTGCCAGCAGCGTCGGCAGCGGCAATCAGCCCCAGCATTTT. This encodes CASSVGSGNQPQHF.

The table lists this clonotype with a few counts. The V call is TRBV12-3 or TRBV12-4, the J call TRBJ2-7, with D perhaps assigned TRBD1 or TRBD2 (5 bases each). The CDR3 spans 15 residues. Trimming took 5 bases from V and 0 from J, leaving 14 bases between them. CDR3 protein: CASSRSVGASYEQYF. CDR3 in DNA: TGTGCCAGCAGTCGATCAGTCGGGGCCTCCTACGAGCAGTACTTC.

The chain carries TRBV7-2 and TRBJ2-3; D might be TRBD2 (6 bases). Deletions cut 4 bases from V and 6 bases from J, with 20 bases between. Germline lookup yields CDR1 SGHTA and CDR2 FQGNSA. The CDR3 length is 16 residues. The CDR3 sequence: CASSSAVGGLLDTQYF. The CDR3 DNA reads TGTGCCAGCAGCTCAGCTGTGGGGGGACTCTTGGATACGCAGTATTTT.

This clonotype showed up just a few times. The chain recombines TRBV20-1 with TRBJ2-1, with 8 bases identical to TRBD2. The J segment lost 3 bases and the V segment lost 0 bases, leaving 7 bases of the junction unmatched. Germline values: CDR1 DFQATT, CDR2 SNEGSKA (reference sequence). The CDR3 extends over 16 amino acids. The CDR3 reads CSARDASGSLYNEQFF. The CDR3 DNA sequence: TGCAGTGCTAGAGATGCGAGCGGGAGCCTCTACAATGAGCAGTTCTTC.